These T cell receptor beta chains were read from a single sample in a study of blood T cell repertoires in COVID-19. The method was immunoSEQ multiplex PCR; TCRdb's version includes in-frame clones alone and lacks a portion of them. This table has 200,000 or so clones, 81% appearing once. Sequenced input: peripheral blood. The receptor source for this set is a woman of 80 years or more with COVID-19, enrolled during active disease. CDR3s include the opening cysteine and the closing phenylalanine or tryptophan. A D gene is named only where the DNA matches it firmly. Only part of the rows carry a size: once, few, many, or a class if the clone is expanded.

>TRBD2|once|15|TRBJ2-7|TRBV2
TGTGCCAGCAGTGCGGAGACTAGCGGATACTACGAGCAGTACTTC
CASSAETSGYYEQYF
>.|.|14|TRBJ1-1|TRBV11-2
TGTGCCAGCAGCTTAGGAGGCTGGAACACTGAAGCTTTCTTT
CASSLGGWNTEAFF
>.|.|14|TRBJ2-1|TRBV21-1
TGTGCCAGCACTGGACTAGCGGGAGACAATGAGCAGTTCTTC
CASTGLAGDNEQFF
>.|.|13|TRBJ2-7|TRBV5-1
TGCGCCAGCAGCTTGGCCCTAGACTACGAGCAGTACTTC
CASSLALDYEQYF
>.|once|12|TRBJ2-1|TRBV2
TGTGCCAGCAGTGACAGCTACAATGAGCAGTTCTTC
CASSDSYNEQFF
>.|.|13|TRBJ1-2|TRBV4-2
TGTGCCTCCACTGAACAGGAACGCTATGGCTACACCTTC
CASTEQERYGYTF
>.|once|14|TRBJ2-3|TRBV2
TGTGCCAGCAGTGAACTTACTCCCTCAGATACGCAGTATTTT
CASSELTPSDTQYF
>.|.|15|TRBJ2-5|TRBV2
TGTGCCACGCAGTCGACAGGCTGGGGCGGGGAGACCCAGTACTTC
CATQSTGWGGETQYF
>.|.|13|TRBJ1-1|TRBV7-3
TGTGCCAGCAGCTGGGCAGGGCGAACTGAAGCTTTCTTT
CASSWAGRTEAFF
>.|.|13|TRBJ1-2|TRBV29-1
TGCAGCGTTGAGGGGGGAGCTAACTATGGCTACACCTTC
CSVEGGANYGYTF
>TRBD1|.|14|TRBJ1-1|TRBV18
TGTGCCAGCTCATCGGACAGGGGGACCACTGAAGCTTTCTTT
CASSSDRGTTEAFF
>.|.|12|TRBJ2-1|TRBV6-5
TGTGCCAGCACTACGCACCCCAATGAGCAGTTCTTC
CASTTHPNEQFF
>TRBD2|.|15|TRBJ2-3|TRBV11-2
TGTGCCAGCAGCGGACTAGCGGGACTTCGGGATACGCAGTATTTT
CASSGLAGLRDTQYF
>.|.|15|TRBJ2-5|TRBV6-5
TGTGCCAGCAGTTACTTTGGGGGCGCGGAAGAGACCCAGTACTTC
CASSYFGGAEETQYF
>.|.|14|TRBJ1-1|TRBV5-6
TGTGCCAGCAGCTTATTTGGTACAAACACTGAAGCTTTCTTT
CASSLFGTNTEAFF
>TRBD1|.|15|TRBJ1-4|TRBV5-4
TGTGCCAGCAGCCCCGGACAGGGAGGACGTGAAAAACTGTTTTTT
CASSPGQGGREKLFF
>TRBD1|.|13|TRBJ1-6|TRBV27
TGTGCCAGCAGGGACAGGGGCTTAGGGCCCCTCCACTTT
CASRDRGLGPLHF
>TRBD1|.|14|TRBJ2-7|TRBV6-5
TGTGCCAGCAGTCGTCGGGGACAGTTTGGAGAGCAGTACTTC
CASSRRGQFGEQYF
>.|once|12|TRBJ1-2|TRBV5-4
TGTGCCAGCAGCCAACAGGGTAATGGCTACACCTTC
CASSQQGNGYTF
>TRBD1|.|15|TRBJ1-4|TRBV6-2/TRBV6-3
TGTGCCAGCAGTCGGGGGGGACAGCATAATGAAAAACTGTTTTTT
CASSRGGQHNEKLFF
>TRBD1|.|18|TRBJ1-5|TRBV6-2/TRBV6-3
TGTGCCAGCCGCCCCAACAGGGGACCCCCTTTTAGCAATCAGCCCCAGCATTTT
CASRPNRGPPFSNQPQHF
>.|.|13|TRBJ1-2|TRBV9
TGTGCCAGCAACGAGGGATTGGACTATGGCTACACCTTC
CASNEGLDYGYTF
>TRBD1|.|16|TRBJ1-3|TRBV27
TGTGCCAGCAGCCCCTGGGACAGGGTCTCTGGAAACACCATATATTTT
CASSPWDRVSGNTIYF
>TRBD1|.|12|TRBJ1-2|TRBV28
TGTGCCCACAGGGGATCTAACTATGGCTACACCTTC
CAHRGSNYGYTF